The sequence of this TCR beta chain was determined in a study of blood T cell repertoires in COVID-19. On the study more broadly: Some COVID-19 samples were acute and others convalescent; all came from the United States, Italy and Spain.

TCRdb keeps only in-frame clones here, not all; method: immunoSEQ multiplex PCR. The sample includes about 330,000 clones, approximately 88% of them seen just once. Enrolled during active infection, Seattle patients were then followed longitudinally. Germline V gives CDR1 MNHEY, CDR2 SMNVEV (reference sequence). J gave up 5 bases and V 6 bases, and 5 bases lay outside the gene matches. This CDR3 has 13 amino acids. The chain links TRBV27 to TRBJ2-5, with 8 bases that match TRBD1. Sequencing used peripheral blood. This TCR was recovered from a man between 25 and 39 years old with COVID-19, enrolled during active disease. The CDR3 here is CASRQGARETQYF. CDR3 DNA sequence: TGTGCCAGCAGGCAGGGGGCGCGTGAGACCCAGTACTTC.